One and the same sample provided the 8 T cell receptor beta chains below, sequenced in a study of radiotherapy plus CTLA-4 blockade in lung cancer. Some clones are missing from TCRdb's copy, which holds only in-frame ones; the method was immunoSEQ multiplex PCR. Among about 41,000 clones listed, around 76% were seen once. The source was peripheral blood, collected from a patient treated with radiotherapy plus ipilimumab. Receptor source: a human donor with non-small cell lung cancer who had stable disease on radiotherapy plus ipilimumab.

This clone was found a few times. One junction end does not reproduce the germline sequence, and a read error may be involved. The chain carries TRBV6-5 and TRBJ1-2; 10 bases agree with TRBD1. The germline V gene encodes CDR1 MNHEY and CDR2 SVGAGI. This CDR3 has 16 amino acids. The CDR3 sequence is CGSSFVTGTGAYGYTF. The CDR3 DNA is TGTGGCAGCAGTTTCGTAACCGGGACAGGGGCTTATGGCTACACCTTC.

The chain combines TRBV18 with TRBJ1-2, with TRBD1 identical over 9 bases. CDR3 length: 15 residues. The germline V gene has CDR1 KGHSH and CDR2 LQKENI. Unmatched junction bases numbered 9, after V lost 6 bases and J lost 4 bases. CDR3: CASSPGQGPSYGYTF. DNA for the CDR3: TGTGCCAGCTCTCCGGGACAGGGTCCTAGCTATGGCTACACCTTC.

A note on this clone: The germline gene is not matched at one end of the junction; a read error may be the cause. The chain employs TRBV16 and TRBJ2-7, with 9 bases matching TRBD1. The CDR3 consists of 11 residues. The germline V gene encodes CDR1 KGHSY and CDR2 FQNENV. CDR3 amino acids: CVSSLTGGKYF. DNA for the CDR3: TGTGTCAGCAGCCTGACAGGGGGGAAGTACTTC. Looking up the rest from reference TRBV16 and TRBJ2-7 gives the full variable domain: GEEVAQTPKHLVRGEGQKAKLYCAPIKGHSYVFWYQQVLKNEFKFLISFQNENVFDETGMPKERFSAKCLPNSPCSLEIQATKLEDSAVYFCVSSLTGGKYFGPGTRLTVT.

V usage is TRBV30 and J usage is TRBJ2-3; TRBD2 matches at 7 bases. Per the germline V gene, CDR1 is GTSNPN and CDR2 is SVGIG (reference sequence). There are 13 residues in the CDR3. With 4 bases clipped from V and 2 bases from J, the junction kept 3 bases outside the gene matches. The CDR3 is CAWTAGITDTQYF. The CDR3 coding sequence is TGTGCCTGGACAGCGGGGATCACAGATACGCAGTATTTT.

The chain joins TRBV6-6 to TRBJ2-4, with D possibly matching TRBD2 (6 bases). The CDR3 runs to 15 residues. Trimming stripped 2 bases from V and 0 bases from J, with 8 bases between. The germline V gene has CDR1 MNHNY and CDR2 SVGAGI (reference sequence). CDR3 sequence reads: CASSYASVAKNIQYF. The CDR3, as DNA: TGTGCCAGCAGTTACGCTAGCGTAGCCAAAAACATTCAGTACTTC.

This chain links TRBV2 with TRBJ1-5; D gene ambiguous. Per the germline V gene, CDR1 is SNHLY and CDR2 is FYNNEI. The CDR3 length is 14 residues. The V and J ends lost 8 bases and 0 bases respectively, with 11 bases between them. The CDR3 loop is CASERRHSNQPQHF. The CDR3 bases are TGTGCCAGCGAGCGTCGGCATAGCAATCAGCCCCAGCATTTT.

This chain connects TRBV18 to TRBJ1-1, with D unclear. Germline values: CDR1 KGHSH, CDR2 LQKENI. Trimming took off 2 bases at V and 0 bases at J, with 10 bases between the two ends. The length of the CDR3 is 15 residues. The CDR3 here is CASSPDGRVNTEAFF. CDR3 DNA: TGTGCCAGCTCACCAGATGGACGGGTGAACACTGAAGCTTTCTTT.

V is TRBV5-4 and J is TRBJ2-2, with TRBD1 matching 10 bases. CDR1 and CDR2 from the germline V gene are SGHNT and YYREEE (reference sequence). V was clipped by 4 bases and J by 7 bases; unmatched bases: 7. The CDR3 loop spans 15 amino acids. The CDR3 region has the DNA TGTGCCAGCAGCGGGGGACAGGGGATCGTCGGGGAGCTGTTTTTT. Translating gives CASSGGQGIVGELFF.